The entry below gives a single TCR beta chain sequence along with its context. This specimen comes from a study of shared clonotypes between healthy human individuals. As for the study in general: Two women and a few men aged 18 to 49 served as donors.

The V and J ends lost 1 base and 6 bases respectively, with 16 bases between them. The CDR3 consists of 16 residues. Per the germline V gene, CDR1 is MNHNS and CDR2 is SASEGT. Data came from immunoSEQ multiplex PCR; TCRdb stores just in-frame clones and leaves some out. The sample records 80,000 to 100,000 clones, over 60% being singletons. V is TRBV6-1 and J is TRBJ2-1; D ambiguous. Sequencing input: memory CD8+ T cells sorted from blood. The subset here: CD45RO+ cells pooled with CCR7-negative TemRA cells. The TCR was taken from a man aged 25 to 45 in good health. The CDR3 bases are TGTGCCAGCAGTGAAGAAGGGCACCTCCTCAGCAATGAGCAGTTCTTC. Protein sequence: CASSEEGHLLSNEQFF.